This TCR beta chain was recorded in a study of T cell repertoires in cytomegalovirus infection. Study-wide background: In public TCR beta signatures, there were indications of both CMV infection and matching HLA type.

The CDR3 runs to 16 residues. Trimming cost V 4 bases and J 5 bases; bases outside gene matches: 8. Germline V gene sequence: CDR1 SGHRS, CDR2 YFSETQ. TCRdb reprocessed the reads with MiXCR, giving one entry per CDR3 protein. The data contain roughly 700,000 distinct CDR3 sequences, about 33% of them seen just once; the ten biggest clones take up roughly 18%. Study-wide results and limits: CMV-specific TCR beta clonotypes restricted by HLA-C were the ones dominating the ex vivo response.

Concerning this clonotype: What it recognizes is unknown.

This specimen was cultured PBMCs, taken from culture after CMV antigen stimulation. V and J are TRBV5-1 and TRBJ2-5; 13 nucleotides line up with TRBD2. The receptor's source is a human donor in good health (CMV status not recorded). Some clones in this sample may be carry-over from other donors' samples. The DNA for the CDR3 is TGCGCCAGCAGCCAAACTAGCGGGGGGGCCGAGGAGACCCAGTACTTC. Translation gives CASSQTSGGAEETQYF.